The 26 T cell receptor beta chains listed next were all sequenced from one sample in a study of shared clonotypes between healthy human individuals. Here immunoSEQ multiplex PCR was the method, and the copy in TCRdb shows in-frame clones only, minus some. The profile shows some 350,000 clones, under 80% of them singletons. The sequenced sample consisted of memory CD4+ T cells sorted from blood. Subset of the sample: CD45RA-negative fraction. Receptors originate from a man aged 25 to 40 in good health.

The V call is TRBV6-6, the J call TRBJ1-4, with 7 nucleotides matching TRBD1. Germline-derived CDR1 and CDR2 are MNHNY and SVGAGI (reference sequence). CDR3 length: 15 residues. The junction had 14 bases not matched to a gene; V was cut back by 6 bases and J by 10 bases. CDR3 bases: TGTGCCAGCAGAGACCCAGGGGGTATATCTGTAAAACTGTTTTTT. Encoded protein: CASRDPGGISVKLFF.

The chain has TRBV30 and TRBJ2-7; TRBD2 matches 8 bases. The junction had 12 bases not matched to a gene; V was cut back by 3 bases and J by 5 bases. This CDR3 comprises 15 residues. Germline CDR1 and CDR2: GTSNPN and SVGIG (reference sequence). The CDR3 loop is CAWSAAVPGGHEQYF. CDR3 nucleotide sequence: TGTGCCTGGAGCGCAGCAGTGCCGGGGGGGCACGAGCAGTACTTC.

V is TRBV12-2 and J is TRBJ2-3; TRBD2, the table's D call, lacks a check against the DNA. TRBV12-2 is annotated as a pseudogene. This CDR3 has 18 amino acids. The CDR3: CASRLDSKGREAPDTQYF. The CDR3 DNA sequence: TGTGCAAGTCGCTTGGATTCTAAGGGGCGGGAGGCTCCAGATACGCAGTATTTT.

The sample holds a few counts of this clone. This rearrangement joins TRBV7-2 to TRBJ2-3; TRBD2 might be the D (7 bases). The CDR3 consists of 14 residues. The germline V gene encodes CDR1 SGHTA and CDR2 FQGNSA. V gave up 5 bases and J gave up 6 bases, with 15 bases separating them. CDR3 sequence: CASSRGGQGDTQYF. The CDR3 DNA sequence: TGTGCCAGCAGCAGGGGAGGGCAGGGGGATACGCAGTATTTT.

V is TRBV15 and J is TRBJ2-5; D unclear. V was shortened by 0 bases and J by 7 bases, with 12 bases between the two germline ends. CDR1 and CDR2 (germline): LNHNV, YYDKDF (reference sequence). The CDR3 extends over 14 amino acids. The CDR3 bases are TGTGCCACCAGCAGAGATTCTTATGGAAGGACCCAGTACTTC. Its translation is CATSRDSYGRTQYF.

To note about this clone: A read error may explain this, as a much larger clone is one base away. The V and J genes are TRBV2 and TRBJ2-1; D uncertain. Germline CDR1 SNHLY, CDR2 FYNNEI. V was clipped by 5 bases and J by 5 bases, with 13 bases between them. The CDR3 sequence is 14 residues long. The CDR3 here is CASSFNQVDNEQFF. CDR3 coding DNA: TGTGCCAGCAGTTTCAATCAGGTTGACAATGAGCAGTTCTTC. The full variable domain, completed using reference TRBV2 and TRBJ2-1, is EPEVTQTPSHQVTQMGQEVILRCVPISNHLYFYWYRQILGQKVEFLVSFYNNEISEKSEIFDDQFSVERPDGSNFTLKIRSTKLEDSAMYFCASSFNQVDNEQFFGPGTRLTVL.

V gene TRBV10-2 combines with J gene TRBJ2-1, with 8 bases identical to TRBD2. In germline, CDR1 is WSHSY, CDR2 SAAADI. The CDR3 totals 16 residues. After removal of 0 bases from V and 4 bases from J, the junction contained 5 bases not matched to a gene. The CDR3 loop reads CASSESRGLVYNEQFF. Written as DNA, the CDR3 is TGCGCCAGCAGTGAGTCCAGGGGACTAGTATACAATGAGCAGTTCTTC.

V usage is TRBV5-1 and J usage is TRBJ1-6; D may be TRBD1 (6 bases). Germline CDR1 is SGHRS and CDR2 is YFSETQ. Trimming took 7 bases from V and 9 from J, leaving 17 bases between them. The CDR3 spans 14 residues. CDR3 amino acids: CASGIGGRGSPLHF. CDR3 nucleotides: TGCGCCAGCGGCATAGGGGGGAGGGGTTCACCCCTCCACTTT.

The rearrangement links TRBV6-1 to TRBJ2-1; TRBD1 agrees at 7 bases. Germline CDR1 MNHNS, CDR2 SASEGT. CDR3 size: 12 residues. J was trimmed by 15 bases and V by 6 bases; bases with no gene match: 11. CDR3 bases: TGTGCCAGCAGCGGACAGGACGGGTATCGGTTCTTC. This codes for CASSGQDGYRFF.

As to this clone: Within the sample, other DNA sequences also encode this same CDR3. V usage is TRBV5-6 and J usage is TRBJ2-1, with TRBD2 as a possible D gene (5 bases). This CDR3 has 12 residues. The germline CDR1 and CDR2 sequences are SGHDT and YYEEEE. Trimming pared 0 bases from V and 9 bases from J, leaving 7 bases between. CDR3 nucleotides: TGTGCCAGCAGCTTGGTAGCGCGTGAGCAGTTCTTC. It is translated as CASSLVAREQFF. Based on the CDR3 plus reference TRBV5-6 and TRBJ2-1, the full variable domain is DAGVTQSPTHLIKTRGQQVTLRCSPKSGHDTVSWYQQALGQGPQFIFQYYEEEERQRGNFPDRFSGHQFPNYSSELNVNALLLGDSALYLCASSLVAREQFFGPGTRLTVL.

This sequence joins TRBV15 and TRBJ2-1; unclear D gene. Germline V lookup: CDR1 LNHNV, CDR2 YYDKDF (reference sequence). The CDR3 totals 15 residues. The germline V and J ends were trimmed by 0 bases and 6 bases, with 12 bases remaining between them. In DNA form, the CDR3 reads TGTGCCACCAGCAGAGAAGGCGCTCCGGGCAATGAGCAGTTCTTC. Translation: CATSREGAPGNEQFF.

This clone has at least ten counts. This rearrangement joins TRBV2 to TRBJ2-5, with 9 bases that match TRBD1. The CDR3 length is 12 residues. The ends lost 5 bases at V and 13 bases at J; junction bases unmatched: 8. The V gene's germline CDR1 is SNHLY and CDR2 FYNNEI. The CDR3 spells CASSSSGTGLYF. The DNA of the CDR3 is TGTGCCAGCAGTTCTTCCGGGACAGGGTTGTACTTC.

DNA for the CDR3: TGTGCCAGCAGCTTCTCGGGGGTCTGGGAGCAGTACTTC. This codes for CASSFSGVWEQYF. The V and J genes are TRBV11-2 and TRBJ2-7; a weak D match, TRBD2 (6 bases). This CDR3 has 13 residues. Looked up from germline, CDR1 is SGHAT and CDR2 is FQNNGV. V was shortened by 3 bases and J by 7 bases, with 13 bases between the two germline ends.

The V call is TRBV2, the J call TRBJ2-5; D might be TRBD1 or TRBD2, each matching 5 bases. Looked up from germline, CDR1 is SNHLY and CDR2 is FYNNEI. V was clipped by 6 bases and J by 2 bases, with 10 bases between them. The CDR3 length is 13 residues. CDR3 DNA: TGTGCCAGCAGCCGGGACCAACAAGAGACCCAGTACTTC. Translated, it gives CASSRDQQETQYF.

This chain joins TRBV18 and TRBJ2-2; either TRBD1 or TRBD2 may supply D (5 bases each). The CDR3 covers 18 residues. Trimming took 3 bases from V and 6 from J, leaving 23 bases between them. Germline values: CDR1 KGHSH, CDR2 LQKENI. This CDR3 reads CASSPRGTQLYNPGELFF. DNA for the CDR3: TGTGCCAGCTCACCGAGAGGGACCCAACTTTACAACCCCGGGGAGCTGTTTTTT.

Comment on this clone: A much larger clone differs by one base, so this may be a read error. This sequence joins TRBV13 and TRBJ2-1; D unresolved. Germline loops: CDR1 PRHDT, CDR2 FYEKMQ (reference sequence). This CDR3 has 11 amino acids. Trimming removed 4 bases at V and 2 bases at J, with 0 bases between. CDR3 nucleotide sequence: TGTGCCAGCAGCTCCTACAATGAGCAGTTCTTC. Translating it yields CASSSYNEQFF.

The V and J genes are TRBV2 and TRBJ2-1; D may be TRBD2 (5 bases). The CDR3 has 12 amino acids. Germline assignment: CDR1 SNHLY and CDR2 FYNNEI. V was shortened by 8 bases and J by 0 bases, with 5 bases between the two germline ends. The CDR3 loop is CASRDSYNEQFF. CDR3 in DNA: TGTGCCAGCCGGGACTCCTACAATGAGCAGTTCTTC.

On this clone: This sequence may be a read error, since a much larger clone differs from it by one base. The chain combines TRBV7-2 with TRBJ1-1, with 7 bases fitting TRBD1. This CDR3 region has 15 residues. V trimming: 5 bases; J trimming: 0 bases; junction bases outside the gene matches: 6. Germline-derived CDR1 and CDR2 are SGHTA and FQGNSA. The CDR3 nucleotides read TGTGCCAGCAGCCCGAGGACAGGTGTGAACACTGAAGCTTTCTTT. Protein sequence: CASSPRTGVNTEAFF.

This clone was picked up many times. The chain couples TRBV10-3 to TRBJ2-2; 10 nucleotides agree with TRBD2. Trimming cost V 3 bases and J 5 bases; bases outside gene matches: 6. There are 16 residues in the CDR3. Germline CDR1 reads ENHRY; CDR2 reads SYGVKD. CDR3 loop: CAISDPGLARTGELFF. The CDR3 DNA follows: TGTGCCATCAGTGATCCGGGACTAGCGAGGACCGGGGAGCTGTTTTTT.

A few counts support this clone. V is TRBV15 and J is TRBJ2-5; no reliable D call. The CDR3 spans 14 residues. Germline CDR1 is LNHNV and CDR2 is YYDKDF (reference sequence). The V end was cut by 3 bases, the J end by 0 bases, with 8 bases between. CDR3 region: CATSRGFDQETQYF. In DNA form, the CDR3 reads TGTGCCACCAGCAGGGGCTTCGACCAAGAGACCCAGTACTTC. Full variable domain (missing parts from reference TRBV15 and TRBJ2-5): DAMVIQNPRYQVTQFGKPVTLSCSQTLNHNVMYWYQQKSSQAPKLLFHYYDKDFNNEADTPDNFQSRRPNTSFCFLDIRSPGLGDTAMYLCATSRGFDQETQYFGPGTRLLVL.

This clone has just a few counts. The chain has TRBV5-1 and TRBJ1-5, with TRBD1 matching 7 bases. CDR1 is SGHRS and CDR2 is YFSETQ in the germline V gene. The ends lost 4 bases at V and 5 bases at J; junction bases unmatched: 6. The CDR3 runs to 14 residues. The chain's CDR3 is CASSRAQGDQPQHF. In DNA, the CDR3 is TGCGCCAGCAGCCGAGCGCAGGGGGATCAGCCCCAGCATTTT.

The chain carries TRBV28 and TRBJ2-2, with D hard to call. Germline CDR1 is MDHEN and CDR2 is SYDVKM. CDR3 length: 15 amino acids. Trimming shortened V by 7 bases and J by 1 base, and 13 bases separated the two germline ends. CDR3 region: CASKTQRLNTGELFF. CDR3 in DNA: TGTGCCAGCAAAACACAGCGTTTGAACACCGGGGAGCTGTTTTTT.

The genes are TRBV10-3 and TRBJ2-7, with 8 bases identical to TRBD2. V shed 2 bases, J shed 5 bases, and the junction held 5 bases outside the gene matches. This CDR3 has 14 residues. Germline-derived CDR1 and CDR2 are ENHRY and SYGVKD. CDR3 nucleotide sequence: TGTGCCATCAGTGAGACGGGGCGGGAGGACGAGCAGTACTTC. As protein: CAISETGREDEQYF.

The chain joins TRBV10-1 to TRBJ2-7; 9 nucleotides align to TRBD2. The CDR3 has 15 residues. Trimming cost V 8 bases and J 2 bases; bases outside gene matches: 10. The germline V gene has CDR1 WNHNN and CDR2 SYGVQD (reference sequence). CDR3 loop: CASLPYSGSPYEQYF. The CDR3 nucleotides read TGCGCCAGCCTTCCTTATAGCGGGAGTCCCTACGAGCAGTACTTC.

The V gene is TRBV5-6, the J gene TRBJ1-5; the D gene is possibly TRBD1 (5 bases). The CDR3 has 13 residues. The germline CDR1 and CDR2 sequences are SGHDT and YYEEEE. The V and J ends lost 4 bases and 7 bases respectively, with 12 bases between them. In DNA, the CDR3 is TGTGCCAGCAGCCCGAGGTGGGGGCAGCCCCAGCATTTT. Translation gives CASSPRWGQPQHF.

This clone was detected a few times. The gene calls are TRBV7-2 and TRBJ1-5; D gene unclear. Per the germline V gene, CDR1 is SGHTA and CDR2 is FQGNSA. Between the trimmed V and J ends, which lost 4 bases and 4 bases, there was a span of 5 bases. CDR3 size: 12 residues. Here the CDR3 reads CASSWRNQPQHF. CDR3 nucleotide sequence: TGTGCCAGCAGCTGGAGGAATCAGCCCCAGCATTTT.